This T cell receptor (beta chain) was found in a study of human T cells and chemical hapten exposure. Whole-study context: Reading of the patch tests, which applied 0.01% DPC to the upper back, occurred at 6 days.

This clonotype was counted many times. Its specificity is not known. Broader study findings: Healthy people's immune response may differ from that of the donors, who had alopecia.

Sample time point: patch test 2, 6 weeks after DPC sensitization. Regarding treatment: therapeutic diphenylcyclopropenone sensitization with weekly scalp DPC. MiXCR, applied by TCRdb to the RACE reads, yields one record per CDR3 protein. The data hold nearly 95,000 distinct CDR3 sequences, with approximately 10% observed a single time. CDR1 and CDR2 (germline): MNHEY, SVGAGI. The CDR3 totals 17 residues. V shed 5 bases, J shed 9 bases, and the junction held 14 bases outside the gene matches. This specimen consisted of whole blood, obtained in connection with sensitization to the hapten diphenylcyclopropenone (DPC). The sequence derives from a man in his forties with alopecia areata. Some clones in this sample may be carry-over from other donors' samples. This chain uses TRBV6-5 with TRBJ1-6, with 9 bases aligning to TRBD1. CDR3 sequence reads: CASSRDGAQGASSPLHF. Written as DNA, the CDR3 is TGTGCCAGCAGTAGAGATGGGGCACAGGGGGCGAGTTCACCCCTCCACTTT.